The following is a T cell receptor beta chain sequence with its context. This sample was taken from a study of T cell repertoires in ileal Crohn's disease. This CDR3 spans 12 amino acids. After removal of 10 bases from V and 4 bases from J, the junction contained 6 bases not matched to a gene. Germline CDR1 is MDHEN and CDR2 is SYDVKM. TCRdb's table, derived via immunoSEQ multiplex PCR, lists solely in-frame clones and lacks some. Of 13,000 or so clones in the sample, 70% to 90% were seen once. This chain connects TRBV28 to TRBJ1-1, with 7 bases lining up with TRBD1. The clonotype was recovered from an adult with Crohn's disease. Material for sequencing was ileal tissue. CDR3 in amino acids: CATRQGGTEAFF. The CDR3 nucleotides are TGTGCCACCAGACAGGGCGGCACTGAAGCTTTCTTT. The whole variable domain, remainder taken from reference TRBV28 and TRBJ1-1, is DVKVTQSSRYLVKRTGEKVFLECVQDMDHENMFWYRQDPGLGLRLIYFSYDVKMKEKGDIPEGYSVSREKKERFSLILESASTNQTSMYLCATRQGGTEAFFGQGTRLTVV.